The rows below give T cell receptor beta chains drawn from one sample of a study of T cell changes during pregnancy in multiple sclerosis. Method: immunoSEQ multiplex PCR; TCRdb's copy keeps in-frame clones and lacks some. Of approximately 62,000 clones listed, around 93% are singletons. The sample was CD8+ T cells from peripheral blood mononuclear cells, taken in the second trimester of pregnancy. The receptors stem from a female donor with multiple sclerosis, enrolled in a pregnancy study. The CDR3 runs from the conserved cysteine through the conserved F or W. The order of the fields is J gene, V gene, clone size, D gene, CDR3 DNA, CDR3 protein. D genes are given only for firm matches. Only part of the rows carry a size: once, few, many, or a class if the clone is expanded.

>TRBJ2-6|TRBV29-1|NA|NA
TGCAGCGTTGAAGTTACTAGCTTCTCTGGGGCCAACGTCCTGACTTTC
CSVEVTSFSGANVLTF
>TRBJ1-3|TRBV15|NA|NA
TGTGCCACCAGCACTGGTTTTCAGGGTTCTGGAAACACCATATATTTT
CATSTGFQGSGNTIYF
>TRBJ2-3|TRBV30|NA|TRBD2
TGTGCCTGGAGTGTACTCGGGGGGAGCACAGATACGCAGTATTTT
CAWSVLGGSTDTQYF
>TRBJ1-1|TRBV7-2|once|TRBD1
TGTGCCAGCAGCTGGACAGGCCTGGGAGCTTTCTTT
CASSWTGLGAFF
>TRBJ2-7|TRBV5-5|NA|TRBD1
TGTGCCAGCAGCTCCGTGGGACAGGTCTCCTACGAGCAGTACTTC
CASSSVGQVSYEQYF
>TRBJ2-3|TRBV7-8|NA|TRBD2
TGTGCCAGCAGCTCGTTCGTTCTAGCGGCAGATACGCAGTATTTT
CASSSFVLAADTQYF
>TRBJ2-7|TRBV7-9|NA|TRBD2
TGTGCCAGCAGCCCTCCGCCGGGACTATACTACGAGCAGTACTTC
CASSPPPGLYYEQYF
>TRBJ1-1|TRBV7-9|few|NA
TGTGCCAGCAGCTTAGTCAGGGGCCCTGAAGCTTTCTTT
CASSLVRGPEAFF
>TRBJ1-2|TRBV29-1|NA|TRBD1
TGCAGCGTTGAAGATCAGGGGGCGGGCTACACCTTC
CSVEDQGAGYTF
>TRBJ2-1|TRBV27|NA|NA
TGTGCCAGCAGTCCTTCGACTAGTACATACAATGAGCAGTTCTTC
CASSPSTSTYNEQFF
>TRBJ2-3|TRBV9|NA|TRBD2
TGTGCCAGCAGCGCTTCCGGGACTAGCGGGGGATGGGGCACAGATACGCAGTATTTT
CASSASGTSGGWGTDTQYF
>TRBJ1-4|TRBV12-5|NA|TRBD1
TGTGCTAGTGGTTGGGCGGCGGGACAGCCTAATGAAAAACTGTTTTTT
CASGWAAGQPNEKLFF
>TRBJ2-5|TRBV7-3|NA|NA
TGTGCCAGCAGTTCCGGCGGGGCACAAGAGACCCAGTACTTC
CASSSGGAQETQYF
>TRBJ1-1|TRBV28|NA|NA
TGTGCCAGCAGTTTATGGGTGGAGGGGTATAACATGAACACTGAAGCTTTCTTT
CASSLWVEGYNMNTEAFF
>TRBJ2-1|TRBV29-1|NA|TRBD2
TGCAGCGTCCCGAGAGGACTAGCGGGAGAGAATGAGCAGTTCTTC
CSVPRGLAGENEQFF
>TRBJ2-7|TRBV11-1|NA|TRBD2
TGTGCCAGCAGCTTATCGGCGGGGGACGAGCAGTACTTC
CASSLSAGDEQYF
>TRBJ1-2|TRBV2|NA|NA
TGTGCCAGCACTCGGGGTCGGAACAGCGACTATGGCTACACCTTC
CASTRGRNSDYGYTF
>TRBJ1-1|TRBV7-3|NA|TRBD1
TGTGCCAGCAGCCTTGACAGGGACACTGAAGCTTTCTTT
CASSLDRDTEAFF
>TRBJ2-1|TRBV29-1|NA|TRBD2
TGCAGCGTTGTACTAGCGGGGGCACCCTATGAGCAGTTCTTC
CSVVLAGAPYEQFF
>TRBJ2-5|TRBV30|NA|TRBD2
TGTGCCTGGAGCCCCGGGGGGGGAGCCCTCGGGCAGGAGACCCAGTACTTC
CAWSPGGGALGQETQYF
>TRBJ1-1|TRBV30|NA|TRBD1
TGTGCCTGGACTCGACAGGGCGATGGCACTGAAGCTTTCTTT
CAWTRQGDGTEAFF
>TRBJ2-1|TRBV30|NA|NA
TGTGCCTGTACAGATCTCAGGGCGAGCTCCTACAATGAGCAGTTCTTC
CACTDLRASSYNEQFF
>TRBJ1-6|TRBV5-4|NA|NA
TGTGCCAGCAGCTTGCAGGGGTATAATTCACCCCTCCACTTT
CASSLQGYNSPLHF
>TRBJ2-6|TRBV27|once|NA
TGTGCCAGCAGCAGTCAGGGATCGGCCAACGTCCTGACTTTC
CASSSQGSANVLTF
>TRBJ2-3|TRBV9|NA|NA
TGTGCCAGCAGCACCTCCGGGATCTTAATCACAGATACGCAGTATTTT
CASSTSGILITDTQYF
>TRBJ1-2|TRBV19|NA|NA
TGTGCCACCATGCAGATGGGCTGGGGCTACACCTTC
CATMQMGWGYTF
>TRBJ2-1|TRBV14|NA|NA
TGTGCCAGCAGCCAGACCGGGACAAAGCTTGAGAAAAGGGAGCAGTTCTTC
CASSQTGTKLEKREQFF
>TRBJ2-7|TRBV9|NA|NA
TGTGCCAGCAGCCCCGAGGGAACTCCAAGGGAGCAGTACTTC
CASSPEGTPREQYF
>TRBJ2-7|TRBV28|NA|TRBD1
TGTGCCAGCGGGACAGGGGACTACGAGCAGTACTTC
CASGTGDYEQYF
>TRBJ2-7|TRBV2|NA|TRBD1
TGTGCCAGCAGTGAAGCAAGGGGGCCCTACTACGAGCAGTACTTC
CASSEARGPYYEQYF
>TRBJ1-1|TRBV19|few|NA
TGTGCCAGTAGTATAGTGGGAGATTCTGAAGCTTTCTTT
CASSIVGDSEAFF
>TRBJ2-1|TRBV9|NA|NA
TGTGCCAGCAGCCCGTTTCAGAATACCAATGAGCAGTTCTTC
CASSPFQNTNEQFF
>TRBJ2-2|TRBV19|NA|TRBD2
TGTGCCAGTGTAGCGGGAAAGTACACCGGGGAGCTGTTTTTT
CASVAGKYTGELFF
>TRBJ2-2|TRBV7-3|NA|NA
TGTGCCAGCAGCTCAATTAGTGGCGGGGAGCTGTTTTTT
CASSSISGGELFF
>TRBJ2-2|TRBV5-1|once|NA
TGCGCCAGCAGAGCCGGGACTGCGAACACCGGGGAGCTGTTTTTT
CASRAGTANTGELFF
>TRBJ2-1|TRBV27|once|NA
TGTGCCAGCAGCCAAGCAGGGTCCTACAATGAGCAGTTCTTC
CASSQAGSYNEQFF
>TRBJ2-5|TRBV4-3|NA|NA
TGCGCCAGCAGCCAAGATGGAGAGGGAACGGAAGAGACCCAGTACTTC
CASSQDGEGTEETQYF
>TRBJ2-1|TRBV11-2|NA|NA
TGTGCCAGCAGCCCCAGCGGTTCCTCCGGCGATGAGCAGTTCTTC
CASSPSGSSGDEQFF
>TRBJ1-1|TRBV9|NA|TRBD1
TGTGCCAGCAGCGGTCAGGGGGCTGAAGCTTTCTTT
CASSGQGAEAFF
>TRBJ2-2|TRBV7-9|once|NA
TGTGCCAGCAGCTTAGTTCCCGACAGACCCGGGGAGCTGTTTTTT
CASSLVPDRPGELFF
>TRBJ1-1|TRBV27|once|NA
TGTGCCAGCAGTCTTTGGGGCGAAAACACTGAAGCTTTCTTT
CASSLWGENTEAFF
>TRBJ1-1|TRBV7-2|once|TRBD1
TGTGCCAGCAGCTTACCCAGGGACAGGCCTATGAACACTGAAGCTTTCTTT
CASSLPRDRPMNTEAFF
>TRBJ1-1|TRBV27|NA|NA
TGTGCCAGCAGGAGTAGCTCTGAAGCTTTCTTT
CASRSSSEAFF
>TRBJ2-1|TRBV28|NA|TRBD2
TGTGCCAGCAGTCCTCTAGCGGGAGGCCGCTTCGAAGAGCAGTTCTTC
CASSPLAGGRFEEQFF
>TRBJ1-2|TRBV25-1|NA|NA
TGTGCCAGCAGCCTAACGGGGGGGGGTTTCTATGGCTACACCTTC
CASSLTGGGFYGYTF
>TRBJ1-3|TRBV27|NA|NA
TGTGCCAGCAGTTTGAGGCCTTTCTCTGGAAACACCATATATTTT
CASSLRPFSGNTIYF